Each of the 13 T cell receptor beta chains below was sequenced from the same sample in a study of blood T cell repertoires in COVID-19. The protocol was immunoSEQ multiplex PCR, while the TCRdb copy is restricted to in-frame clones and leaves out a portion. The table lists 150,000 to 200,000 clones, around 86% of them singletons. The sequenced material came from peripheral blood. The source of these receptors is a man aged 35 to 55 with acute or convalescent COVID-19.

This clone was seen once. The chain employs TRBV27 and TRBJ2-5; TRBD2 aligns across 7 bases. The CDR3 extends over 18 amino acids. Germline V gene sequence: CDR1 MNHEY, CDR2 SMNVEV (reference sequence). V lost 1 base to trimming and J lost 1 base; unmatched junction nucleotides: 12. CDR3 amino acids: CASSLFRGGVPTQETQYF. For the CDR3, the DNA is TGTGCCAGCAGTTTATTCCGCGGGGGTGTCCCAACCCAAGAGACCCAGTACTTC.

With respect to this clone: The identical CDR3 is also encoded by other nucleotide sequences in the sample. The chain uses TRBV5-1 and TRBJ2-5, with D possibly TRBD2 on 6 matching bases. Germline CDR1 reads SGHRS; CDR2 reads YFSETQ. V gave up 4 bases and J gave up 2 bases, with 9 bases separating them. The CDR3 covers 13 residues. As DNA, the CDR3 is TGCGCCAGCAGCGCGGGACCGCAAGAGACCCAGTACTTC. Translating it yields CASSAGPQETQYF.

The chain is built from TRBV2 and TRBJ2-5, with a tentative D call TRBD1 (7 bases). CDR3 size: 15 residues. The germline V gene encodes CDR1 SNHLY and CDR2 FYNNEI. Between the trimmed V and J ends, which lost 2 bases and 4 bases, there was a span of 14 bases. The CDR3 region is CASSEQGGRGETQYF. CDR3 in DNA: TGTGCCAGCAGTGAACAGGGGGGCCGGGGAGAGACCCAGTACTTC.

The V call is TRBV7-2, the J call TRBJ2-1, with a possible D match to TRBD2 (6 bases). Germline V CDR1 and CDR2: SGHTA, FQGNSA. CDR3 length: 15 residues. V shed 2 bases and J shed 2 bases, with 10 bases lying between them. The CDR3 DNA reads TGTGCCAGCAGCTTATACGGGGGAACCTACAATGAGCAGTTCTTC. Translating gives CASSLYGGTYNEQFF.

This sequence joins TRBV10-3 and TRBJ2-5, with D tentatively TRBD2 (5 bases). The CDR3 is made up of 15 amino acids. CDR1 ENHRY and CDR2 SYGVKD come from the germline V gene. Trimming took off 3 bases at V and 4 bases at J, with 15 bases between the two ends. The CDR3 is CAISDPGLSGETQYF. CDR3 sequence (DNA): TGTGCCATCAGTGACCCGGGGTTGTCGGGAGAGACCCAGTACTTC.

The chain recombines TRBV10-2 with TRBJ1-2, with a tentative D call TRBD1 (6 bases). The CDR3 has 12 amino acids. V lost 11 bases and J lost 2, with 12 bases in between. Germline-derived CDR1 and CDR2 are WSHSY and SAAADI. The CDR3 nucleotides are TGCGCCCTGGCCAGGGGCAACTATGGCTACACCTTC. Encoded protein: CALARGNYGYTF.

This rearrangement joins TRBV5-1 to TRBJ1-2; 8 bases fit TRBD1. The trim removed 4 bases at V and 4 bases at J, leaving 12 bases unmatched. The CDR3 runs 16 residues. Germline V gives CDR1 SGHRS, CDR2 YFSETQ. This chain's CDR3 is CASSTAPDRAIYGYTF. CDR3 sequence (DNA): TGCGCCAGCAGCACCGCCCCGGACAGGGCGATCTATGGCTACACCTTC. Full variable domain (outside the CDR3, taken from reference TRBV5-1 and TRBJ1-2): KAGVTQTPRYLIKTRGQQVTLSCSPISGHRSVSWYQQTPGQGLQFLFEYFSETQRNKGNFPGRFSGRQFSNSRSEMNVSTLELGDSALYLCASSTAPDRAIYGYTFGSGTRLTVV.

V usage is TRBV19 and J usage is TRBJ1-2; the match to TRBD1 covers 9 bases. Germline loops: CDR1 LNHDA, CDR2 SQIVND (reference sequence). V gave up 6 bases and J gave up 8 bases; unmatched junction bases: 4. The CDR3 is 12 residues long. This CDR3 is CASSTGGGGYTF. DNA for the CDR3: TGTGCCAGTAGCACAGGGGGCGGGGGCTACACCTTC. The full variable domain, rest sourced from reference TRBV19 and TRBJ1-2, is DGGITQSPKYLFRKEGQNVTLSCEQNLNHDAMYWYRQDPGQGLRLIYYSQIVNDFQKGDIAEGYSVSREKKESFPLTVTSAQKNPTAFYLCASSTGGGGYTFGSGTRLTVV.

This sequence joins TRBV13 and TRBJ2-7; TRBD2 agrees at 7 bases. This CDR3 contains 15 residues. With V trimmed by 4 bases and J by 2 bases, 8 bases remained unmatched. Germline V gene sequence: CDR1 PRHDT, CDR2 FYEKMQ (reference sequence). The CDR3 loop is CASSSAPGTTYEQYF. CDR3 DNA sequence: TGTGCCAGCAGCTCAGCCCCGGGGACTACCTACGAGCAGTACTTC. Looking up the rest from reference TRBV13 and TRBJ2-7 gives the full variable domain: AAGVIQSPRHLIKEKRETATLKCYPIPRHDTVYWYQQGPGQDPQFLISFYEKMQSDKGSIPDRFSAQQFSDYHSELNMSSLELGDSALYFCASSSAPGTTYEQYFGPGTRLTVT.

The chain carries TRBV5-6 and TRBJ1-4; maybe TRBD1 (6 bases). Germline-derived CDR1 and CDR2 are SGHDT and YYEEEE. The ends were cut back, 5 bases at V and 5 bases at J, with 22 bases in the middle. The CDR3 has 17 residues. CDR3 loop: CASSPLGAQALNEKLFF. The CDR3 nucleotides read TGTGCCAGCAGTCCCCTGGGGGCACAGGCTCTAAATGAAAAACTGTTTTTT.

The chain uses TRBV9 and TRBJ2-7; TRBD1 aligns across 7 bases. The CDR3 totals 14 residues. J lost 6 bases, V lost 4 bases, and 10 bases had no gene match. CDR1 is SGDLS, CDR2 YYNGEE, per germline. The CDR3, as DNA: TGTGCCAGCAGCCCCGTCGAGGGGGCGAGCGAGCAGTACTTC. It translates to CASSPVEGASEQYF. The full variable domain, its missing parts supplied by reference TRBV9 and TRBJ2-7, is DSGVTQTPKHLITATGQRVTLRCSPRSGDLSVYWYQQSLDQGLQFLIQYYNGEERAKGNILERFSAQQFPDLHSELNLSSLELGDSALYFCASSPVEGASEQYFGPGTRLTVT.

The rearrangement joins TRBV6-5 to TRBJ1-2; D not certain. The CDR3 runs to 14 residues. V was clipped by 6 bases and J by 1 base, with 12 bases between them. The germline gives CDR1 MNHEY, CDR2 SVGAGI. The CDR3 nucleotides are TGTGCCAGCAGCCCAAATAACTTTAACTATGGCTACACCTTC. This gives the protein CASSPNNFNYGYTF.

The chain links TRBV30 to TRBJ2-1, with 9 bases fitting TRBD2. This CDR3 contains 15 residues. The junction had 9 bases not matched to a gene; V was cut back by 0 bases and J by 9 bases. Germline V gene data show CDR1 as GTSNPN and CDR2 as SVGIG (reference sequence). CDR3 DNA sequence: TGTGCCTGGAGTGTACCTGGCGGGGGGGCCGGTGAGCAGTTCTTC. Translation gives CAWSVPGGGAGEQFF.